The clone carrying this T cell receptor (beta chain) was found a few times. Its antigen is currently unknown. This may come from a read error, since a much larger clone is one base off. This entry comes from a study of read filtering for tumor transcriptome and immune sequencing. From roughly 0.4 ug of RNA, a library with molecular barcoded alpha/delta and beta/gamma adaptors was made. TCRdb reprocessed the reads via MiXCR and lists one record per CDR3 protein. Among approximately 150,000 distinct CDR3 sequences listed, 13% were seen once. Study-wide results and caveats: The sorted CD138-negative fraction was a mixed bone marrow immune population, not purified T cells.

The CDR3 covers 11 residues. Trimming removed 4 bases at V and 5 bases at J, with 3 bases between. From germline, CDR1 is SEHNR and CDR2 FQNEAQ (reference sequence). The source of this sequence is a donor at least 40 years old with multiple myeloma. Sequenced sample: a population of CD138-negative cells sorted from bone marrow. This sequence joins TRBV7-9 and TRBJ2-1, with D hard to call. The CDR3 region has the DNA TGTGCCAGCAGCTCTAACAATGAGCAGTTCTTC. Its protein product is CASSSNNEQFF.